These 32 T cell receptor beta chains were all obtained from the same sample, sequenced in a study of shared clonotypes between healthy human individuals. Clones were read by immunoSEQ multiplex PCR, and TCRdb kept only the in-frame ones, dropping some. The table has 640,000 or so clones, about two thirds seen once. The sequenced sample consisted of memory CD4+ T cells sorted from blood. Subset specified: CD45RA-negative fraction. These receptors were taken from a woman aged 25-40 years in good health.

The rearrangement joins TRBV7-6 to TRBJ2-3; 13 bases fit TRBD2. Germline CDR1 SGHVS, CDR2 FNYEAQ. This CDR3 has 16 amino acids. With V trimmed by 5 bases and J by 3 bases, 5 bases remained unmatched. The CDR3 spells CASSGGLAGETDTQYF. CDR3 nucleotides: TGTGCCAGCAGCGGTGGACTAGCGGGAGAAACAGATACGCAGTATTTT.

V gene TRBV28 combines with J gene TRBJ1-1; D is undetermined. CDR3 length: 12 amino acids. Germline V CDR1 and CDR2: MDHEN, SYDVKM. V lost 11 bases to trimming and J lost 4 bases, with 14 bases between them. The CDR3 sequence is CASGRSSTEAFF. In DNA form, the CDR3 reads TGTGCCTCAGGCCGGTCGAGCACTGAAGCTTTCTTT.

This clone was seen only a few times. The chain links TRBV28 to TRBJ2-5; D is unresolved. The germline gives CDR1 MDHEN, CDR2 SYDVKM. CDR3 size: 16 residues. V was clipped by 7 bases and J by 4 bases, with 22 bases between them. Here the CDR3 DNA reads TGTGCCAGCACCGCCAGCAGAAATACCTTACTAGAGACCCAGTACTTC. Its protein product is CASTASRNTLLETQYF.

V usage is TRBV6-1 and J usage is TRBJ2-2, with D hard to call. The CDR3 runs to 14 residues. Germline loops: CDR1 MNHNS, CDR2 SASEGT. The V end was cut by 8 bases, the J end by 0 bases, with 10 bases between. CDR3 in DNA: TGTGCCAGCGGTGGGCTGTCGAACACCGGGGAGCTGTTTTTT. Protein sequence: CASGGLSNTGELFF.

This clone was seen a few times. The rearrangement links TRBV25-1 to TRBJ1-1, with D possibly matching TRBD1 (6 bases). CDR3 size: 15 residues. The V and J ends lost 2 bases and 1 base respectively, with 11 bases between them. The germline V gene has CDR1 MGHDK and CDR2 SYGVNS. For the CDR3, the DNA is TGTGCCAGCAGTGAAGCAACGACAGGGAACACTGAAGCTTTCTTT. It is translated as CASSEATTGNTEAFF. The full variable domain, completed using reference TRBV25-1 and TRBJ1-1, is EADIYQTPRYLVIGTGKKITLECSQTMGHDKMYWYQQDPGMELHLIHYSYGVNSTEKGDLSSESTVSRIRTEHFPLTLESARPSHTSQYLCASSEATTGNTEAFFGQGTRLTVV.

The chain recombines TRBV6-4 with TRBJ1-5; 7 positions agree with TRBD1. The V gene's germline CDR1 is MRHNA and CDR2 SNTAGT. V was clipped by 5 bases and J by 4 bases; unmatched bases: 8. This CDR3 is built from 15 residues. CDR3 coding DNA: TGTGCCAGCAGTCGCGGACAGGAGCCGAATCAGCCCCAGCATTTT. Protein: CASSRGQEPNQPQHF.

The V gene is TRBV5-1, the J gene TRBJ1-2, with 9 positions matching TRBD1. There are 17 residues in the CDR3. Germline V lookup: CDR1 SGHRS, CDR2 YFSETQ. V was clipped by 0 bases and J by 1 base; unmatched bases: 7. CDR3 residues: CASSLVGDRARNYGYTF. The CDR3 nucleotides read TGCGCCAGCAGCTTGGTAGGGGACAGGGCCCGTAACTATGGCTACACCTTC.

V is TRBV5-1 and J is TRBJ1-4; D remains unclear. The CDR3 is 16 amino acids. With 4 bases removed from V and 2 bases from J, the gap between germline ends came to 15 bases. Germline V gene lookup returns CDR1 SGHRS and CDR2 YFSETQ. The CDR3 here is CASSLGGGITNEKLFF. The CDR3 region has the DNA TGCGCCAGCAGCCTAGGAGGAGGGATCACTAATGAAAAACTGTTTTTT.

The chain employs TRBV28 and TRBJ1-1, with a weak D call TRBD1 (6 bases). V was pared by 3 bases and J by 0 bases, with 11 bases between. The CDR3 covers 15 residues. Germline CDR1 MDHEN, CDR2 SYDVKM. This CDR3 is CASSFRTVMNTEAFF. CDR3 DNA: TGTGCCAGCAGTTTTAGGACAGTTATGAACACTGAAGCTTTCTTT. The full variable domain, in which reference TRBV28 and TRBJ1-1 provide the parts outside the CDR3, is DVKVTQSSRYLVKRTGEKVFLECVQDMDHENMFWYRQDPGLGLRLIYFSYDVKMKEKGDIPEGYSVSREKKERFSLILESASTNQTSMYLCASSFRTVMNTEAFFGQGTRLTVV.

The genes are TRBV29-1 and TRBJ2-1; the D gene could be TRBD1 or TRBD2 (5 bases each). This CDR3 region has 14 residues. V was trimmed by 4 bases and J by 7 bases, leaving 17 bases between them. Germline V CDR1 and CDR2: SQVTM, ANQGSEA. The CDR3 sequence is CSVVGNSGPNEQFF. CDR3 nucleotides: TGCAGCGTTGTTGGTAATTCGGGGCCGAATGAGCAGTTCTTC.

This chain links TRBV30 with TRBJ2-7; D possibly corresponds to TRBD2 (5 bases). V lost 0 bases, J lost 2 bases, and 14 bases lay in between. Germline V gene sequence: CDR1 GTSNPN, CDR2 SVGIG (reference sequence). The CDR3 contains 15 residues. Here the CDR3 DNA reads TGTGCCTGGAGTGTACGGAGGCATGGACCCTACGAGCAGTACTTC. This gives the protein CAWSVRRHGPYEQYF.

This clone appeared a single time. This sequence joins TRBV6-5 and TRBJ1-5; D not resolved. The CDR3 sequence is 15 residues long. Germline CDR1 and CDR2: MNHEY and SVGAGI. V lost 3 bases to trimming and J lost 5 bases, with 14 bases between them. The CDR3 sequence: CASSYSTDNHQPQHF. Written as DNA, the CDR3 is TGTGCCAGCAGTTATTCAACGGATAACCATCAGCCCCAGCATTTT.

This clone showed up just once. The chain uses TRBV27 and TRBJ1-5; 11 nucleotides match TRBD1. V shed 0 bases, J shed 5 bases, and the junction held 3 bases outside the gene matches. Germline lookup yields CDR1 MNHEY and CDR2 SMNVEV (reference sequence). This CDR3 is 16 amino acids long. The CDR3 loop is CASSLSGTGGYQPQHF. The CDR3 nucleotides are TGTGCCAGCAGTTTATCCGGGACAGGGGGTTATCAGCCCCAGCATTTT.

CDR3 residues: CASSPYPDGPSTYEQYF. In nucleotides, the CDR3 is TGTGCCAGCAGTCCATACCCGGACGGCCCCTCTACCTACGAGCAGTACTTC. The chain couples TRBV28 to TRBJ2-7; no clear D gene. The germline V and J ends were trimmed by 5 bases and 2 bases, with 22 bases remaining between them. CDR3 length: 17 amino acids. Germline V lookup: CDR1 MDHEN, CDR2 SYDVKM.

This clone was observed a handful of times. The chain recombines TRBV7-2 with TRBJ2-5; D call uncertain. The CDR3 length is 17 residues. The germline V gene encodes CDR1 SGHTA and CDR2 FQGNSA. Between the trimmed V and J ends, which lost 3 bases and 1 base, there was a span of 18 bases. Written as DNA, the CDR3 is TGTGCCAGCAGCTTTCGGGTAGGAGCAGGAACCCAAGAGACCCAGTACTTC. It translates to CASSFRVGAGTQETQYF.

The rearrangement uses TRBV7-9 and TRBJ1-5; 7 nucleotides agree with TRBD1. The V gene's germline CDR1 is SEHNR and CDR2 FQNEAQ (reference sequence). This CDR3 comprises 16 residues. With 5 bases clipped from V and 0 bases from J, the junction kept 7 bases outside the gene matches. CDR3 amino acids: CASSPGTDNSNQPQHF. CDR3 DNA: TGTGCCAGCAGCCCCGGGACAGATAATAGCAATCAGCCCCAGCATTTT.

To note about this clone: Other DNA sequences in this sample translate to the same CDR3. V is TRBV5-1 and J is TRBJ1-3, with unresolved D. The CDR3 spans 14 residues. V lost 4 bases and J lost 3, with 11 bases in between. Germline assignment: CDR1 SGHRS and CDR2 YFSETQ. The DNA for the CDR3 is TGCGCCAGCAGCCCGGGCACTGATGGAAACACCATATATTTT. This gives the protein CASSPGTDGNTIYF.

This clone showed up just a few times. This chain uses TRBV4-2 with TRBJ2-1, with D possibly matching TRBD2 (6 bases). Germline V CDR1 and CDR2: LGHNA, YNFKEQ. This CDR3 has 17 residues. V dropped 1 base and J dropped 1 base, with 14 bases sitting between them. This CDR3 reads CASSQVSAGYSYNEQFF. As DNA, the CDR3 is TGTGCCAGCAGCCAAGTTTCGGCGGGATATTCCTACAATGAGCAGTTCTTC.

The chain links TRBV9 to TRBJ2-5; 10 nucleotides align to TRBD2. Losses at the gene ends were 3 bases for V and 4 bases for J; bases not matched to a gene: 9. CDR3 length: 16 amino acids. Germline V lookup: CDR1 SGDLS, CDR2 YYNGEE. The CDR3 sequence is CASSAGGLAGVETQYF. In DNA form, the CDR3 reads TGTGCCAGCAGCGCCGGGGGGCTAGCGGGAGTAGAGACCCAGTACTTC.

The V and J genes are TRBV5-1 and TRBJ2-1; 7 nucleotides agree with TRBD1. The CDR3 contains 14 residues. Trimming took 0 bases from V and 6 from J; bases not matched to a gene: 3. In germline, CDR1 is SGHRS, CDR2 YFSETQ. The CDR3 sequence is CASSLAGTVNEQFF. The CDR3 nucleotides are TGCGCCAGCAGCTTGGCTGGGACAGTCAATGAGCAGTTCTTC. Drawing the rest from reference TRBV5-1 and TRBJ2-1, the complete variable domain is KAGVTQTPRYLIKTRGQQVTLSCSPISGHRSVSWYQQTPGQGLQFLFEYFSETQRNKGNFPGRFSGRQFSNSRSEMNVSTLELGDSALYLCASSLAGTVNEQFFGPGTRLTVL.

The CDR3 protein is CASRFGTGGTGELFF. CDR3 nucleotide sequence: TGTGCCAGTAGATTTGGGACAGGGGGGACCGGGGAGCTGTTTTTT. The chain couples TRBV19 to TRBJ2-2; 11 positions match TRBD1. The CDR3 extends over 15 amino acids. CDR1 LNHDA and CDR2 SQIVND come from the germline V gene (reference sequence). With 6 bases clipped from V and 5 bases from J, the junction kept 5 bases outside the gene matches. Drawing the rest from reference TRBV19 and TRBJ2-2, the complete variable domain is DGGITQSPKYLFRKEGQNVTLSCEQNLNHDAMYWYRQDPGQGLRLIYYSQIVNDFQKGDIAEGYSVSREKKESFPLTVTSAQKNPTAFYLCASRFGTGGTGELFFGEGSRLTVL.

The chain has TRBV4-2 and TRBJ2-7, with a possible D match to TRBD2 (5 bases). V was pared by 5 bases and J by 4 bases, with 15 bases between. In germline, CDR1 is LGHNA, CDR2 YNFKEQ. The CDR3 has 14 amino acids. This CDR3 reads CASSLERPPYEQYF. The CDR3 DNA sequence: TGTGCCAGCAGCTTGGAGCGGCCCCCATACGAGCAGTACTTC.

This clone showed up just once. The rearrangement joins TRBV29-1 to TRBJ2-5; either TRBD1 or TRBD2 may fit D (5 bases each). The CDR3 length is 15 residues. The germline V and J ends were trimmed by 8 bases and 4 bases, with 23 bases remaining between them. The germline V gene encodes CDR1 SQVTM and CDR2 ANQGSEA. Written as DNA, the CDR3 is TGCAGCTCACGTCGATTATTCGGGGCAGGAGAGACCCAGTACTTC. Translating gives CSSRRLFGAGETQYF. Together with reference TRBV29-1 and TRBJ2-5, the CDR3 gives the full variable domain: SAVISQKPSRDICQRGTSLTIQCQVDSQVTMMFWYRQQPGQSLTLIATANQGSEATYESGFVIDKFPISRPNLTFSTLTVSNMSPEDSSIYLCSSRRLFGAGETQYFGPGTRLLVL.

The chain combines TRBV7-9 with TRBJ1-5; unclear D gene. Germline V gives CDR1 SEHNR, CDR2 FQNEAQ (reference sequence). Trimming stripped 5 bases from V and 0 bases from J, with 23 bases between. There are 19 residues in the CDR3. DNA for the CDR3: TGTGCCAGCAGCCCCGGGTTCGTATCAGGAGACTATAGCAATCAGCCCCAGCATTTT. It codes for CASSPGFVSGDYSNQPQHF. Combining the CDR3 with reference TRBV7-9 and TRBJ1-5 gives the whole variable domain DTGVSQNPRHKITKRGQNVTFRCDPISEHNRLYWYRQTLGQGPEFLTYFQNEAQLEKSRLLSDRFSAERPKGSFSTLEIQRTEQGDSAMYLCASSPGFVSGDYSNQPQHFGDGTRLSIL.

The chain carries TRBV30 and TRBJ1-1, with D tentatively TRBD1 (6 bases). Trimming shortened V by 2 bases and J by 7 bases, and 14 bases separated the two germline ends. The CDR3 sequence is 13 residues long. Germline lookup yields CDR1 GTSNPN and CDR2 SVGIG (reference sequence). The CDR3 DNA reads TGTGCCTGGAGTCCGTTAGGGGGGGTTGAAGCTTTCTTT. Protein sequence: CAWSPLGGVEAFF.

The V call is TRBV28, the J call TRBJ2-3, with 8 bases matching TRBD1. The CDR3 covers 16 residues. Germline lookup yields CDR1 MDHEN and CDR2 SYDVKM. V lost 5 bases to trimming and J lost 3 bases; unmatched junction nucleotides: 10. The CDR3 DNA sequence: TGTGCCAGCAGTCCCCCAGAGCAGGGGGCGACAGATACGCAGTATTTT. Amino acid sequence: CASSPPEQGATDTQYF. The full variable domain, with the rest looked up from reference TRBV28 and TRBJ2-3, is DVKVTQSSRYLVKRTGEKVFLECVQDMDHENMFWYRQDPGLGLRLIYFSYDVKMKEKGDIPEGYSVSREKKERFSLILESASTNQTSMYLCASSPPEQGATDTQYFGPGTRLTVL.

The chain has TRBV28 and TRBJ2-2; D assignment may be TRBD1 or TRBD2 (6 bases each). V lost 10 bases, J lost 0 bases, and 15 bases lay in between. Germline lookup yields CDR1 MDHEN and CDR2 SYDVKM. The CDR3 extends over 15 amino acids. CDR3 sequence reads: CAIQGGNPNTGELFF. The CDR3 DNA sequence: TGTGCCATTCAAGGGGGGAATCCGAACACCGGGGAGCTGTTTTTT.

The chain is built from TRBV25-1 and TRBJ2-5; 7 nucleotides agree with TRBD1. CDR3 length: 15 residues. CDR1 and CDR2 (germline): MGHDK, SYGVNS. V dropped 2 bases and J dropped 3; count of bases not matched to a gene: 6. The CDR3 region has the DNA TGTGCCAGCAGTGAAGTTACAGGGGAGAAAGAGACCCAGTACTTC. Residues: CASSEVTGEKETQYF. The complete variable domain, with remaining parts taken from reference TRBV25-1 and TRBJ2-5, reads EADIYQTPRYLVIGTGKKITLECSQTMGHDKMYWYQQDPGMELHLIHYSYGVNSTEKGDLSSESTVSRIRTEHFPLTLESARPSHTSQYLCASSEVTGEKETQYFGPGTRLLVL.

This clone was counted once. The chain is built from TRBV5-1 and TRBJ1-2; D call uncertain. Germline loops: CDR1 SGHRS, CDR2 YFSETQ. V was cut by 2 bases and J by 0 bases, with 14 bases left in between. This CDR3 is 16 amino acids long. The CDR3 DNA follows: TGCGCCAGCAGCTTTGGAGGGTCACAGCCTAACTATGGCTACACCTTC. This sequence encodes CASSFGGSQPNYGYTF.

In the case of this clone: The junction does not match germline at one end; this may be a read error. This chain links TRBV11-2 with TRBJ2-1; D remains unclear. There are 11 residues in the CDR3. CDR1 SGHAT and CDR2 FQNNGV come from the germline V gene. DNA for the CDR3: TGTGCCAGCAGCTTAGGAGCAGCCCTAGTCTTC. Translated: CASSLGAALVF.

This clone was seen once. This rearrangement joins TRBV5-4 to TRBJ2-7; TRBD2 agrees at 11 bases. Per the germline V gene, CDR1 is SGHNT and CDR2 is YYREEE (reference sequence). This CDR3 has 15 residues. The V gene end was trimmed by 5 bases and the J gene end by 2 bases; junction bases not matched to a gene: 6. The CDR3 loop is CASRPGLAVPYEQYF. DNA for the CDR3: TGTGCCAGCAGGCCGGGACTAGCGGTCCCCTACGAGCAGTACTTC.

The V gene is TRBV18, the J gene TRBJ2-4; no definite D call. Germline CDR1 and CDR2: KGHSH and LQKENI. V dropped 3 bases and J dropped 0 bases, with 12 bases sitting between them. CDR3 length: 16 residues. The CDR3 here is CASSPRTALAKNIQYF. DNA of the CDR3: TGTGCCAGCTCACCTCGGACGGCACTAGCCAAAAACATTCAGTACTTC.